This T cell receptor beta chain was captured in a study of blood T cell repertoires in COVID-19. Overall study context: COVID-19 samples, acute and convalescent, were from the United States, Italy and Spain. The analysed material was cDNA or gDNA that came from T cells, B-cell-depleted T cells, or PBMCs.

Original handling: Reference gene primer amplification yielded estimated nucleated cell counts. Clones were read by immunoSEQ multiplex PCR, and TCRdb kept only the in-frame ones, dropping some. The DNA gave D and trimming, while V, J and clone size come from that table. The repertoire holds 180,000 or so clones, with roughly four fifths as singletons. Germline CDR1 is MDHEN and CDR2 is SYDVKM. CDR3 length: 14 residues. Trimming took 8 bases from V and 2 from J, leaving 13 bases between them. The chain carries TRBV28 and TRBJ1-5, with a tentative D call TRBD1 (5 bases). The clonotype comes from a human donor with acute or convalescent COVID-19. The donor label of this sample is uncertain. Sequenced: peripheral blood. CDR3 DNA sequence: TGTGCCAGCGTCGGGGGTTGGGGCAATCAGCCCCAGCATTTT. It is translated as CASVGGWGNQPQHF.